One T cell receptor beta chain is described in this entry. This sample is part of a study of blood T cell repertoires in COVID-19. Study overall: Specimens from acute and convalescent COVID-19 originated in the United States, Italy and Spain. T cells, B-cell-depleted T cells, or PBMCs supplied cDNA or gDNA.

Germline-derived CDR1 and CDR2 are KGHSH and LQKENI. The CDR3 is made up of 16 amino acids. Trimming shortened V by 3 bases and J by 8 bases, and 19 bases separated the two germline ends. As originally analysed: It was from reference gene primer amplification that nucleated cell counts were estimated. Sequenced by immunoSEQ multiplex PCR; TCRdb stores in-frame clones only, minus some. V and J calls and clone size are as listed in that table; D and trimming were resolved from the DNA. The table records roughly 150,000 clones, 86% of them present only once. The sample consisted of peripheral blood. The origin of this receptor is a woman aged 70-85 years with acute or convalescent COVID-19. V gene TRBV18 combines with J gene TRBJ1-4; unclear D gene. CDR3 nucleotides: TGTGCCAGCTCACCGAACACCCTTAAGCCGAGGGAAAAACTGTTTTTT. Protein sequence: CASSPNTLKPREKLFF.